The 22 T cell receptor beta chains below all came from one sample that was sequenced in a study of OX40 agonist ivuxolimab in advanced cancers. Libraries were prepared by immunoSEQ multiplex PCR; TCRdb keeps only in-frame clonotypes and omits some of them. The table lists 60,000 to 95,000 clones, roughly 84% of them singletons. The specimen was CD4+ or CD8+ T cells sorted from blood, collected in a trial of the OX40 agonist ivuxolimab. The source is an adult with an advanced solid tumor such as melanoma, head and neck, liver or kidney cancer.

J is TRBJ1-3 and V is TRBV5-6; no firm D call. CDR3 length: 15 amino acids. Trimming pared 3 bases from V and 0 bases from J, leaving 10 bases between. The germline V gene has CDR1 SGHDT and CDR2 YYEEEE. The CDR3 DNA reads as TGTGCCAGCAGCTCGCGAGGATTCTCTGGAAACACCATATATTTT. Translating gives CASSSRGFSGNTIYF.

This clone appeared a single time. CDR3 sequence: CASKGSGVSYEQYF. Written as DNA, the CDR3 is TGTGCCAGCAAAGGGTCGGGAGTATCCTACGAGCAGTACTTC. V is TRBV6-1 and J is TRBJ2-7; D may be TRBD2 (6 bases). V lost 7 bases to trimming and J lost 1 base, with 14 bases between them. The length of the CDR3 is 14 residues. Germline CDR1 is MNHNS and CDR2 is SASEGT.

This rearrangement joins TRBV15 to TRBJ2-2, with TRBD2 matching over 12 bases. CDR1 is LNHNV and CDR2 is YYDKDF in the germline V gene (reference sequence). The CDR3 is 18 residues long. V lost 2 bases to trimming and J lost 0 bases; unmatched junction nucleotides: 4. In DNA form, the CDR3 reads TGTGCCACCAGCAGAAAGACTAGCGGGAGAGCGAACACCGGGGAGCTGTTTTTT. Translating gives CATSRKTSGRANTGELFF.

This clone was seen only once. V gene TRBV7-2 combines with J gene TRBJ2-1, with D unresolved. Trimming took 1 base from V and 5 from J, leaving 6 bases between them. The CDR3 has 13 residues. Germline V gene lookup returns CDR1 SGHTA and CDR2 FQGNSA. CDR3 sequence (DNA): TGTGCCAGCAGCTTAGGGCCGAACAATGAGCAGTTCTTC. Translating it yields CASSLGPNNEQFF.

The chain carries TRBV10-3 and TRBJ1-2, with TRBD1 identical over 8 bases. The CDR3 length is 14 residues. Trimming took 3 bases from V and 5 from J; bases not matched to a gene: 5. Germline V lookup: CDR1 ENHRY, CDR2 SYGVKD. The CDR3 loop is CAISDRGHRYGYTF. CDR3 nucleotides: TGTGCCATCAGTGACAGGGGGCATAGGTATGGCTACACCTTC.

The CDR3 sequence is CASSAASRGYNEQFF. The CDR3 DNA sequence: TGTGCCAGCAGCGCAGCCTCCAGGGGCTACAATGAGCAGTTCTTC. The chain is built from TRBV7-2 and TRBJ2-1, with a possible D match to TRBD1 (6 bases). The CDR3 has 15 amino acids. V shed 5 bases and J shed 3 bases, with 14 bases lying between them. Germline CDR1 reads SGHTA; CDR2 reads FQGNSA.

Only a few counts were recorded for this clone. The chain links TRBV5-5 to TRBJ2-1, with D perhaps matching TRBD1 or TRBD2 (6 bases each). Germline V gene lookup returns CDR1 SGHKS and CDR2 YYEKEE (reference sequence). V was pared by 0 bases and J by 4 bases, with 23 bases between. The CDR3 contains 19 residues. In nucleotides, the CDR3 is TGTGCCAGCAGCTTGGCGGGAATGGGGGGCCTTGGGGTTTACAATGAGCAGTTCTTC. Encoded protein: CASSLAGMGGLGVYNEQFF.

CDR3 nucleotide sequence: TGTGCCAGCAGCTTAGCCCCAAGGAGATCCCAGGCCAAAAACATTCAGTACTTC. This gives the protein CASSLAPRRSQAKNIQYF. The chain joins TRBV7-2 to TRBJ2-4; no firm D call. V was pared by 0 bases and J by 1 base, with 16 bases between. CDR3 size: 18 residues. Germline V gene sequence: CDR1 SGHTA, CDR2 FQGNSA.

The chain couples TRBV28 to TRBJ1-2; weak D call: TRBD1 (5 bases). Looked up from germline, CDR1 is MDHEN and CDR2 is SYDVKM. The CDR3 covers 11 residues. Trimming pared 5 bases from V and 7 bases from J, leaving 8 bases between. CDR3 bases: TGTGCCAGCAGTGCCAGGGCTGGCTACACCTTC. This encodes CASSARAGYTF.

The chain uses TRBV2 and TRBJ2-5, with D uncertain. With the DNA end fitting TRBJ2-7 better, the J assignment may be wrong. The CDR3 consists of 11 residues. The germline CDR1 and CDR2 sequences are SNHLY and FYNNEI. The CDR3 protein is CASSRIYEQYF. As DNA, the CDR3 is TGTGCCAGCAGTAGAATCTACGAGCAGTACTTC.

The sample holds one count of this clone. This chain links TRBV19 with TRBJ2-3; TRBD2 matches 12 bases. Germline CDR1 LNHDA, CDR2 SQIVND (reference sequence). This CDR3 has 15 amino acids. V shed 5 bases and J 7 bases; nucleotides not matched to a gene: 7. CDR3 sequence: CASSPGTSGRYTQYF. In DNA form, the CDR3 reads TGTGCCAGTAGTCCAGGGACTAGCGGGCGGTATACGCAGTATTTT.

In DNA form, the CDR3 reads TGTGCCAGCAACGGCGGGAGTTCTTACAATGAGCAGTTCTTC. Protein sequence: CASNGGSSYNEQFF. This sequence joins TRBV6-5 and TRBJ2-1; 7 nucleotides align to TRBD2. Germline values: CDR1 MNHEY, CDR2 SVGAGI. This CDR3 has 14 residues. J lost 4 bases, V lost 7 bases, and 7 bases had no gene match.

This chain connects TRBV5-8 to TRBJ1-3; D might be TRBD1 (5 bases). CDR1 SGHTS and CDR2 YDEGEE come from the germline V gene. The CDR3 has 15 residues. Trimming pared 0 bases from V and 2 bases from J, leaving 9 bases between. DNA of the CDR3: TGTGCCAGCAGCTTGGCGGGGGAAGCTGGAAACACCATATATTTT. Protein sequence: CASSLAGEAGNTIYF.

V and J are TRBV21-1 and TRBJ2-5; the table's D call of TRBD1 was not tested on the DNA. TRBV21-1 is given as a pseudogene. This CDR3 contains 13 residues. CDR3 in amino acids: CASSKDTQETQYF. Here the CDR3 DNA reads TGTGCCAGCAGCAAGGACACTCAAGAGACCCAGTACTTC.

V gene TRBV5-8 combines with J gene TRBJ1-4; D not certain. Germline V gives CDR1 SGHTS, CDR2 YDEGEE. CDR3 length: 14 residues. The V end was cut by 2 bases, the J end by 2 bases, with 7 bases between. The DNA of the CDR3 is TGTGCCAGCAGCTTAGGAGCGACTAATGAAAAACTGTTTTTT. It translates to CASSLGATNEKLFF.

The chain is built from TRBV7-9 and TRBJ2-7; D tentatively fits TRBD1 or TRBD2 (6 bases each). The CDR3 consists of 14 residues. Trimming took 3 bases from V and 7 from J, leaving 16 bases between them. Germline CDR1 reads SEHNR; CDR2 reads FQNEAQ (reference sequence). The CDR3 loop reads CASSLGGRLWEQYF. In DNA form, the CDR3 reads TGTGCCAGCAGCTTGGGGGGCCGGCTTTGGGAGCAGTACTTC.

The genes are TRBV29-1 and TRBJ2-3; 7 bases align to TRBD2. Germline V CDR1 and CDR2: SQVTM, ANQGSEA. The junction had 5 bases not matched to a gene; V was cut back by 4 bases and J by 4 bases. The CDR3 is 13 residues long. The CDR3 spells CSVGREAPDTQYF. The CDR3 DNA is TGCAGCGTTGGTCGGGAGGCCCCAGATACGCAGTATTTT.

The gene calls are TRBV18 and TRBJ2-7; unclear D gene. The length of the CDR3 is 13 residues. The germline CDR1 and CDR2 sequences are KGHSH and LQKENI. Trimming pared 4 bases from V and 2 bases from J, leaving 9 bases between. In nucleotides, the CDR3 is TGTGCCAGCTCACTGGCACAGACCTACGAGCAGTACTTC. The encoded protein is CASSLAQTYEQYF.

V and J are TRBV6-1 and TRBJ2-2; tentatively, D is TRBD2 (6 bases). The V end lost 4 bases, the J end lost 1 base, and 25 bases lay between the germline ends. The CDR3 runs to 20 residues. The germline gives CDR1 MNHNS, CDR2 SASEGT. CDR3 sequence: CASSGKQTETGTWNTGELFF. The CDR3 nucleotides read TGTGCCAGCAGTGGAAAACAAACAGAGACCGGGACTTGGAACACCGGGGAGCTGTTTTTT.

The chain has TRBV5-4 and TRBJ2-1; maybe TRBD1 (5 bases). This CDR3 spans 13 amino acids. Germline CDR1 reads SGHNT; CDR2 reads YYREEE (reference sequence). V lost 0 bases to trimming and J lost 8 bases, with 9 bases between them. The DNA of the CDR3 is TGTGCCAGCAGCTTGGCGGCCAGGGATGAGCAGTTCTTC. Translated: CASSLAARDEQFF.

The rearrangement joins TRBV5-1 to TRBJ1-2, with 10 bases that match TRBD1. The CDR3 consists of 13 residues. Germline CDR1 is SGHRS and CDR2 is YFSETQ. Losses at the gene ends were 4 bases for V and 7 bases for J; bases not matched to a gene: 4. In nucleotides, the CDR3 is TGCGCCAGCAGCAGGGGACAGGGGACTGGCTACACCTTC. This codes for CASSRGQGTGYTF.

This clone was picked up one time. CDR3 nucleotide sequence: TGTGCCAGCCTTTCCGGGACGGCCACCGGGGAGCTGTTTTTT. Protein sequence: CASLSGTATGELFF. The chain employs TRBV6-6 and TRBJ2-2; the D call may be TRBD1 or TRBD2 (5 bases each). CDR3 length equals 14 residues. Trimming took off 8 bases at V and 4 bases at J, with 14 bases between the two ends. Germline lookup yields CDR1 MNHNY and CDR2 SVGAGI (reference sequence).